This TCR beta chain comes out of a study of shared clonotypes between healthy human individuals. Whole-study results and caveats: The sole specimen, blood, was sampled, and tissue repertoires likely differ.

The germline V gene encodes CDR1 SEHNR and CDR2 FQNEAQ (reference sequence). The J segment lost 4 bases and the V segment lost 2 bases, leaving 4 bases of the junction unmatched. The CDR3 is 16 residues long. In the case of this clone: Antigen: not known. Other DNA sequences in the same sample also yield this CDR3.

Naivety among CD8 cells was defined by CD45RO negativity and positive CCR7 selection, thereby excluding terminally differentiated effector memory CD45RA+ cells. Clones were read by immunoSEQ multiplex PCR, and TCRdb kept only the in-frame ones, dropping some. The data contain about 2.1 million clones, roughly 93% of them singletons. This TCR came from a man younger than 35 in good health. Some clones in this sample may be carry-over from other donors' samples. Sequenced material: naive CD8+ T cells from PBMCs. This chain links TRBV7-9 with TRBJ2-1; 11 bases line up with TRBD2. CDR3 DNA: TGTGCCAGCAGCTTAACCGGGACTAGCGGTTACAATGAGCAGTTCTTC. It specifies CASSLTGTSGYNEQFF.